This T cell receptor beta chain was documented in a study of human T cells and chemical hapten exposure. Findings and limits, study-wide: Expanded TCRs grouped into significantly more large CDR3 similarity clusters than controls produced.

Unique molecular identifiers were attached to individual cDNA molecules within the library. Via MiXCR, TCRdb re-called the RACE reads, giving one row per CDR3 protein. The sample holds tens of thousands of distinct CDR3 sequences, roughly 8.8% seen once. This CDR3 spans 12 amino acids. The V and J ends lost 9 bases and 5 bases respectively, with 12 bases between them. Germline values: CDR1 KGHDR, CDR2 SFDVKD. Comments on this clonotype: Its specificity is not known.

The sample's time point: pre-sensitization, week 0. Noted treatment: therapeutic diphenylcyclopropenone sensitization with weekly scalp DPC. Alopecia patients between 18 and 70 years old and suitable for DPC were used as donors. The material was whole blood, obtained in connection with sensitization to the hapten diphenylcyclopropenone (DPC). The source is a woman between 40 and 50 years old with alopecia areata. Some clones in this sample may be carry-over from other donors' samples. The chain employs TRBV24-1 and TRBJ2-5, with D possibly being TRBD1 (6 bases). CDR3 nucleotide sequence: TGTGCCACCGCAGGGGTGTCGGAGACCCAGTACTTC. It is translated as CATAGVSETQYF.